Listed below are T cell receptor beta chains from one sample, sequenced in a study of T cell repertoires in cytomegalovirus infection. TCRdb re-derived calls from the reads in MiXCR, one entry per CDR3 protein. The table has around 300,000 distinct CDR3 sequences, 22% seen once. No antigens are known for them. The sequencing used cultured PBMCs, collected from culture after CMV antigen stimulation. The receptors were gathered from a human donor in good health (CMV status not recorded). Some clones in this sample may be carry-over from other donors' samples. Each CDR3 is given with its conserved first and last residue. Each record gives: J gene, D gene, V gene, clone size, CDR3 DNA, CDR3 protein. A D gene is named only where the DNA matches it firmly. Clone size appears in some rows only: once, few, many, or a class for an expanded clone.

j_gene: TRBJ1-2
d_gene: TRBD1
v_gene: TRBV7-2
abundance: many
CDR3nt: TGTGCCAGCAGCTTAGCTTTTGACAGGGCTCGGGGCTACACCTTC
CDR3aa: CASSLAFDRARGYTF

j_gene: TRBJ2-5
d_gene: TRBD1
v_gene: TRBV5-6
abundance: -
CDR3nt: TGTGCCAGCAGCTTGGTGGGACAGGGGAGGGAGGAGACCCAGTACTTC
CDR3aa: CASSLVGQGREETQYF

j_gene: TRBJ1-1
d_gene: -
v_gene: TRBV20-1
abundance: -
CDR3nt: TGCAGTGCAAGAAGCCCCAACCAGGCCTGGTACATGAACACTGAAGCTTTCTTT
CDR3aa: CSARSPNQAWYMNTEAFF

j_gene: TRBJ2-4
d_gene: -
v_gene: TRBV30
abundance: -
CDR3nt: TGTGCCTGGAGTACAGGAAACATTCAGTACTTC
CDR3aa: CAWSTGNIQYF

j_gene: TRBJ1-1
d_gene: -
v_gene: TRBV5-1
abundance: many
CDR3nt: TGCGCCAGCAGCTTGGATGTGATTACTGAAGCTTTCTTT
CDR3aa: CASSLDVITEAFF

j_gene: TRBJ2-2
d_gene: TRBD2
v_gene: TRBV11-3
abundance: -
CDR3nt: TGTGCCAGCGGAAAGACTAGCGGGAGGTGGAACACCGGGGAGCTGTTTTTT
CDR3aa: CASGKTSGRWNTGELFF

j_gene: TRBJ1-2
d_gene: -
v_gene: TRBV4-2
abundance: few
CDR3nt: TGTGCCAGCAGCCAAGGGGTTGAACCCGCTAACTATGGCTACACCTTC
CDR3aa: CASSQGVEPANYGYTF

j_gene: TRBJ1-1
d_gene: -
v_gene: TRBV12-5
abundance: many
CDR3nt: TGTGCTAGTGGTTTGGCGGACCCATCGAACACTGAAGCTTTCTTT
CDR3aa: CASGLADPSNTEAFF

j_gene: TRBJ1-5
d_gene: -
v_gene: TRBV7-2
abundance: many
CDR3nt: TGTGCCAGCAGCTCTGAGGGAACGGGTCGGGATCAGCCCCAGCATTTT
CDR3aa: CASSSEGTGRDQPQHF

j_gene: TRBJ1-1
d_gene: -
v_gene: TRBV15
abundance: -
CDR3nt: TGTGCCACCGGGGGAGAGAACACTGAAGCTTTCTTT
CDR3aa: CATGGENTEAFF

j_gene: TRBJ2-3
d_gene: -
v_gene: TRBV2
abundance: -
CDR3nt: TGTGCCAGCAGTGAAGCGTTCGGACAGACAGATACGCAGTATTTT
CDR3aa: CASSEAFGQTDTQYF

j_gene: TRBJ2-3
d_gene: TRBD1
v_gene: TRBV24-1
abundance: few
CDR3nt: TGTGCCACCGAAGGGGACAGGGGCCGGAGCACAGATACGCAGTATTTT
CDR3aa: CATEGDRGRSTDTQYF

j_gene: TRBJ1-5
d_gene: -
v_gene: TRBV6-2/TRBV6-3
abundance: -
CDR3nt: TGTGCCAGCAGTTACCAACAGGGATCCAATCAGCCCCAGCATTTT
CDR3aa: CASSYQQGSNQPQHF

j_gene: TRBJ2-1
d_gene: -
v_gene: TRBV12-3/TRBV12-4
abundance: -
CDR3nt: TGTGCCAGCAACGGTGGGTTTACCGGGACGGGGAGCTCCTACAATGAGCAGTTCTTC
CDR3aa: CASNGGFTGTGSSYNEQFF

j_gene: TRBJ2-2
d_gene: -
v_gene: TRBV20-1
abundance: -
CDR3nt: TGCAGTGCTAGAGATCGAGGGACTGGAAACACCGGGGAGCTGTTTTTT
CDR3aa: CSARDRGTGNTGELFF

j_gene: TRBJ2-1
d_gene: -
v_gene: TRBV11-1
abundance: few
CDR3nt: TGTGCCAGCAGCGCGACTCATTACAATGAGCAGTTCTTC
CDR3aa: CASSATHYNEQFF

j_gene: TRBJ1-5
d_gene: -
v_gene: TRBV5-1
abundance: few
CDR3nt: TGCGCCAGCAGCTTGTACCACGGGAGAAATCAGCCCCAGCATTTT
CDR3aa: CASSLYHGRNQPQHF

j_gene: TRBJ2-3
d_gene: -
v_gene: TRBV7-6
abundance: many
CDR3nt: TGTGCCAGCAGCCGCCCGGGGACAGATACGCAGTATTTT
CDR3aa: CASSRPGTDTQYF

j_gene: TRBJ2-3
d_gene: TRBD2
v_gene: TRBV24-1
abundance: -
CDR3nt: TGTGCCACCAGTTTAGCGGGGCCGAGCACAGATACGCAGTATTTT
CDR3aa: CATSLAGPSTDTQYF

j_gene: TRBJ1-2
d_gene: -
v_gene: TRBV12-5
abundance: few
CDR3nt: TGTGCTAGTGGTTTGGTACAGGGCTTAAACTATGGCTACACCTTC
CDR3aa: CASGLVQGLNYGYTF

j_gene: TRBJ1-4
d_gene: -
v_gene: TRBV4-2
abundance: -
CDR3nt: TGTGCCAGCAGCCAAGATGGGGGAAATGAAAAACTGTTTTTT
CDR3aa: CASSQDGGNEKLFF

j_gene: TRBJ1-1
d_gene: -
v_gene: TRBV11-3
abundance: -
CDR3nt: TGTGCCAGCAGCCCAAGGGACGGAGAAGCTTTCTTT
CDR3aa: CASSPRDGEAFF

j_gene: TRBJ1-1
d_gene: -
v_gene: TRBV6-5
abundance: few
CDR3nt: TGTGCCAGCAGTTACCGCAGAGGCACTGAAGCTTTCTTT
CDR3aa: CASSYRRGTEAFF

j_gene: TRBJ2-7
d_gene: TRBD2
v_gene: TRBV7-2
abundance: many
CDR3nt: TGTGCCAGCAGCCGGCAGGCGGGAGGGTTATCCTACGAGCAGTACTTC
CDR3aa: CASSRQAGGLSYEQYF

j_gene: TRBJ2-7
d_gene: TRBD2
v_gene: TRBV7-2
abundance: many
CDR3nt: TGTGCCAGCAGCTTAGCGGGAGGGCAAATCTACGAGCAGTACTTC
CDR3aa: CASSLAGGQIYEQYF

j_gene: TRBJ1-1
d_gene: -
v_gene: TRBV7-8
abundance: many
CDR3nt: TGTGCCAGCAGCGGAAGGACAGTATATGAAGCTTTCTTT
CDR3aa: CASSGRTVYEAFF

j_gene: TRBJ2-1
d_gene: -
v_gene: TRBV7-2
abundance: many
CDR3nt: TGTGCCAGCAGCTTAGCGCGGGCGGGCAGCAATGAGCAGTTCTTC
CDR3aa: CASSLARAGSNEQFF

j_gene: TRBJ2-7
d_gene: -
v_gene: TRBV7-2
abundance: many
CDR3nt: TGTGCCAGCAGCTTAGCGCGGGATTCGTACGAGCAGTACTTC
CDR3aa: CASSLARDSYEQYF

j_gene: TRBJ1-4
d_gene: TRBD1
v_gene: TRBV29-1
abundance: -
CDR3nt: TGCAGCGTTGAAGATCTTCTCCCAGGGGGCAGGAGTGCAACTAATGAAAAACTGTTTTTT
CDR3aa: CSVEDLLPGGRSATNEKLFF

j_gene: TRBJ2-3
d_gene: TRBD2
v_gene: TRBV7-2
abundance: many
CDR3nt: TGTGCCAGCAGCCAGCGACTAGCGGGAGATCGGACAGATACGCAGTATTTT
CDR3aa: CASSQRLAGDRTDTQYF

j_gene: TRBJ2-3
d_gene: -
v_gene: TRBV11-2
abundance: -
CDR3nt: TGTGCCAGCAGCTCCCCCCCTGCAGATACGCAGTATTTT
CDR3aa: CASSSPPADTQYF

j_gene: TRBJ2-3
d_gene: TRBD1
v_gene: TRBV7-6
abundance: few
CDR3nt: TGTGCCAGCAGCTTTCGACAGGGGGAGGTACCCGTACCAGATACGCAGTATTTT
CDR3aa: CASSFRQGEVPVPDTQYF

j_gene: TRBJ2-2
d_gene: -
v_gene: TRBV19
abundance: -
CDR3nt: TGTGCCAGTACCTCAACTTCGAAAGTACCTTTTAACGGGGAGCTGTTTTTT
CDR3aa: CASTSTSKVPFNGELFF

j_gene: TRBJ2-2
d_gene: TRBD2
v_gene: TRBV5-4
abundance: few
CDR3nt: TGTGCCAGCAGCGATAGACTAGCGCGAAACACCGGGGAGCTGTTTTTT
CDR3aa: CASSDRLARNTGELFF

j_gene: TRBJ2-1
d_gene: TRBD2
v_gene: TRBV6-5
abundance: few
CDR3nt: TGTGCCAGCAGTTACTGGGGGAGGGCCGGTAATGAGCAGTTCTTC
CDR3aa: CASSYWGRAGNEQFF

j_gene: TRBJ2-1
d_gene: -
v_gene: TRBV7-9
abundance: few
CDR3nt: TGTGCCAGCAGCCGCAGTAGTAATGAGCAGTTCTTC
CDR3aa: CASSRSSNEQFF

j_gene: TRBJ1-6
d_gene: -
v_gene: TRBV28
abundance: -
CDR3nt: TGTGCCAGCAGTGCAGGGGTAACCTATAATTCACCCCTCCACTTT
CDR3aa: CASSAGVTYNSPLHF

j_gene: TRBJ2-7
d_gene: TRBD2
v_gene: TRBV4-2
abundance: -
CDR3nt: TGTGCCAGCAGCCAAGATGGAGGATATAGCGGGAGCTCAAGCTCCTACGAGCAGTACTTC
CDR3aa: CASSQDGGYSGSSSSYEQYF

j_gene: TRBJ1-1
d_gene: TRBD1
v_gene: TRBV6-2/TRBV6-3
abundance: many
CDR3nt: TGTGCCAGCAGAGATTTCCGGGACAGGGAGGGGAACACTGAAGCTTTCTTT
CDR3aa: CASRDFRDREGNTEAFF

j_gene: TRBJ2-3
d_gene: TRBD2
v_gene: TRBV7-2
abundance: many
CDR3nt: TGTGCCAGCAGCTTATCGACCGGGAGGGCCGCAGATACGCAGTATTTT
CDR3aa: CASSLSTGRAADTQYF